This entry lists 11 T cell receptor beta chains sequenced from one sample in a study of patients and donors after allogeneic stem cell transplantation (dated by TCRdb to about 2020). Library construction relied on RT-PCR. Sequencing instrument: NextSeq 550. TCRdb reran the public reads through fastp at Q25 and MiXCR, keeping productive beta chains. Here each entry gathers all rows of one CDR3 protein and keeps the most common genes and DNA. The sample data list about 410,000 distinct CDR3 sequences, and roughly 17% of these were observed just once. The biggest ten clones account for 7.2% of the sample. Sequencing used blood, either unsorted or a sorted T cell fraction (not recorded which). All receptors come from a human donor who was either an allogeneic HSCT recipient or a stem cell or donor lymphocyte infusion donor (not recorded which). It is not recorded whose cells these are; they may come from a transplant donor.

This clonotype was counted between two and nine times. The CDR3, as DNA: TGTGCCAGCAGCTTGGCCCCGGGACAGAGTAACACTGAAGCTTTCTTT. Translating it yields CASSLAPGQSNTEAFF. The genes are TRBV5-6 and TRBJ1-1; 7 bases fit TRBD1. The V segment lost 0 bases and the J segment 2 bases; nucleotides outside the gene matches: 7. The CDR3 totals 16 residues. CDR1 SGHDT and CDR2 YYEEEE come from the germline V gene.

This clonotype was observed a few times. V gene TRBV12-3 or TRBV12-4 combines with J gene TRBJ1-5, with 10 bases that match TRBD1. The CDR3 spans 15 residues. With V trimmed by 2 bases and J by 6 bases, 4 bases remained unmatched. The CDR3 bases are TGTGCCAGCAGTTTACGACAGGGGGCGGGTCAGCCCCAGCATTTT. This sequence encodes CASSLRQGAGQPQHF.

The CDR3 spells CASSPGGQFPYEQYF. CDR3 in DNA: TGCGCCAGCAGCCCCGGGGGGCAGTTCCCTTACGAGCAGTACTTC. This chain links TRBV5-1 with TRBJ2-7; TRBD2 might be the D (7 bases). This CDR3 spans 15 amino acids. Per germline, CDR1 SGHRS and CDR2 YFSETQ. The germline V and J ends were trimmed by 4 bases and 4 bases, with 18 bases remaining between them.

This rearrangement joins TRBV4-1 to TRBJ2-7; 9 bases map to TRBD2. The CDR3 is 16 amino acids. With 2 bases clipped from V and 0 bases from J, the junction kept 5 bases outside the gene matches. CDR1 and CDR2 (germline): MGHRA, YSYEKL. The CDR3 is CASSQTPSGVSYEQYF. DNA for the CDR3: TGCGCCAGCAGCCAAACCCCTAGCGGGGTCTCCTACGAGCAGTACTTC.

This clonotype was seen many times. The rearrangement joins TRBV4-2 to TRBJ2-2; D uncertain. Per the germline V gene, CDR1 is LGHNA and CDR2 is YNFKEQ. With 0 bases removed from V and 0 bases from J, the gap between germline ends came to 5 bases. This CDR3 is 15 amino acids long. As DNA, the CDR3 is TGTGCCAGCAGCCAAGAGGGCACGAACACCGGGGAGCTGTTTTTT. This encodes CASSQEGTNTGELFF.

This clonotype has a handful of counts. The V gene is TRBV12-3 or TRBV12-4, the J gene TRBJ1-1, with D maybe TRBD1 (6 bases). Trimming left V 6 bases short and J 5 bases short, with 13 bases between. CDR3 size: 13 residues. CDR3: CASRPSGETEAFF. In nucleotides, the CDR3 is TGTGCCAGCAGACCATCAGGGGAAACTGAAGCTTTCTTT.

The chain uses TRBV7-9 and TRBJ2-7; possibly TRBD2 for D (6 bases). Trimming took off 0 bases at V and 2 bases at J, with 11 bases between the two ends. The germline CDR1 and CDR2 sequences are SEHNR and FQNEAQ (reference sequence). CDR3 length equals 15 residues. CDR3: CASSLAGRPPYEQYF. The CDR3 DNA is TGTGCCAGCAGCTTAGCAGGGAGGCCCCCCTACGAGCAGTACTTC.

This clonotype came up many times. This chain connects TRBV6-5 to TRBJ2-3, with D hard to call. This CDR3 region has 16 residues. Per the germline V gene, CDR1 is MNHEY and CDR2 is SVGAGI. V was shortened by 0 bases and J by 0 bases, with 10 bases between the two germline ends. CDR3 DNA: TGTGCCAGCAGTTACTCAGGAAGCGCTAGCACAGATACGCAGTATTTT. As protein: CASSYSGSASTDTQYF.

The chain joins TRBV7-3 to TRBJ2-2; unclear D gene. The CDR3 runs to 13 residues. The V gene lost 2 bases and the J gene lost 8 bases, with 9 bases spanning the gap. Germline CDR1 is SGHTA and CDR2 is FQGTGA. CDR3 coding DNA: TGTGCCAGCAGCTTAGACGTTGCTGGGGAGCTGTTTTTT. Translated, it gives CASSLDVAGELFF. Supplemented by reference TRBV7-3 and TRBJ2-2, the full variable domain reads GAGVSQTPSNKVTEKGKYVELRCDPISGHTALYWYRQSLGQGPEFLIYFQGTGAADDSGLPNDRFFAVRPEGSVSTLKIQRTERGDSAVYLCASSLDVAGELFFGEGSRLTVL.

This clonotype was seen a handful of times. The chain combines TRBV4-3 with TRBJ1-2; no definite D call. The CDR3 has 14 amino acids. The germline V and J ends were trimmed by 1 base and 2 bases, with 8 bases remaining between them. Germline CDR1 LGHNA, CDR2 YSLEER. CDR3 protein: CASSQAEGNYGYTF. CDR3 in DNA: TGCGCCAGCAGCCAAGCGGAAGGGAACTATGGCTACACCTTC.

The chain joins TRBV12-3 or TRBV12-4 to TRBJ2-1; TRBD2 might be the D (6 bases). The germline V and J ends were trimmed by 6 bases and 6 bases, with 12 bases remaining between them. The CDR3 loop spans 13 amino acids. The CDR3 DNA reads TGTGCCAGCAGCCTTGGACTATTCAATGAGCAGTTCTTC. Translating it yields CASSLGLFNEQFF.